This T cell receptor (beta chain) was obtained from a study of blood T cell repertoires in COVID-19. Study at large: From the United States, Italy and Spain came samples of acute and convalescent COVID-19. T cells, B-cell-depleted T cells, or PBMCs supplied cDNA or gDNA.

The CDR3 runs 16 residues. V dropped 0 bases and J dropped 4 bases, with 13 bases sitting between them. Germline V gene lookup returns CDR1 MNHEY and CDR2 SVGAGI. Repertoires were generated with immunoSEQ multiplex PCR, while TCRdb's copy carries only in-frame clones and drops some. The sample holds almost 350,000 clones, roughly nine tenths seen once. This chain connects TRBV6-5 to TRBJ1-3, with a weak D call TRBD1 (6 bases). Sequenced: peripheral blood. The sequence derives from a woman aged 60-70 years with COVID-19, enrolled during active disease. The chain's CDR3 is CASSYSSQGQGNTIYF. Here the CDR3 DNA reads TGTGCCAGCAGTTACTCGAGCCAGGGGCAAGGAAACACCATATATTTT.